The T cell receptor (beta chain) described here comes from a study of blood T cell repertoires in COVID-19. The overall study: Spain, Italy and the United States supplied samples that represented acute and convalescent COVID-19. T cells, B-cell-depleted T cells, or PBMCs provided the cDNA or gDNA that served as material.

Original data processing: Reference gene primer amplification gave nucleated cell count estimates. Sequencing was performed with immunoSEQ multiplex PCR; in TCRdb, only in-frame clones are kept and a portion is missing. The V and J calls and clone size were taken over from that table, and D and trimming were inferred from the DNA. The sample has 3,000 to 3,500 clones, approximately 80% seen once; the top ten hold 20% to 25%. Trimming shortened V by 0 bases and J by 7 bases, and 19 bases separated the two germline ends. Germline assignment: CDR1 SEHNR and CDR2 FQNEAQ (reference sequence). This CDR3 contains 17 residues.

This TCR came from a human donor in a cohort sampled during active COVID-19. The specimen was peripheral blood. This sequence joins TRBV7-9 and TRBJ2-1, with D possibly being TRBD2 (6 bases). CDR3 DNA sequence: TGTGCCAGCAGCTTAGCGCGTAGGTGGACTAAACTTAATGAGCAGTTCTTC. This codes for CASSLARRWTKLNEQFF. The whole variable domain, remainder taken from reference TRBV7-9 and TRBJ2-1, is DTGVSQNPRHKITKRGQNVTFRCDPISEHNRLYWYRQTLGQGPEFLTYFQNEAQLEKSRLLSDRFSAERPKGSFSTLEIQRTEQGDSAMYLCASSLARRWTKLNEQFFGPGTRLTVL.